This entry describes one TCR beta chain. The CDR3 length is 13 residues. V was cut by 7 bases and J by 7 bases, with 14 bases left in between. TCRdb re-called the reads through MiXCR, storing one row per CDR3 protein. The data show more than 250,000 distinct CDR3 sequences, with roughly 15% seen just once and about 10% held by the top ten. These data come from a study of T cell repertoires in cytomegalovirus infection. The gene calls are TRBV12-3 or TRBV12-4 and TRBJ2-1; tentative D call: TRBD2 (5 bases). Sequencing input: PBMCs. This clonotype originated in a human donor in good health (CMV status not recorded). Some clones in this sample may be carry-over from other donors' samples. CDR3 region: CASTISWENEQFF. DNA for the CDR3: TGTGCCAGCACCATAAGCTGGGAGAATGAGCAGTTCTTC.